This entry features one T cell receptor (beta chain) sequence. Assay: immunoSEQ multiplex PCR; the TCRdb copy retains only in-frame clones and omits some. The repertoire has 15,000 to 20,000 clones, over 60% of them found once; the top ten carry approximately 20%. The treatment denotes: randomized to nivolumab then ipilimumab (arm A) or the reverse (arm B). None of the patients previously received DNA-damaging chemotherapy. PBMC sorting kept live CD3+CD8+ cells without CD19 or CD56. The data belong to a study of sequential checkpoint blockade in melanoma. This receptor was obtained from a human donor with melanoma. The sequencing used CD8+ T cells sorted from blood (inferred from file names), collected from a patient given nivolumab and ipilimumab in sequence.

The CDR3, as DNA: TGTGCCAGCAGCCCCTATGCGGGGCCTAATGAAAAACTGTTTTTT. It encodes CASSPYAGPNEKLFF. The rearrangement uses TRBV9 and TRBJ1-4; TRBD1 might be the D (5 bases). Trimming cost V 4 bases and J 3 bases, with 13 bases left between them. Germline CDR1 and CDR2: SGDLS and YYNGEE. CDR3 length: 15 residues.